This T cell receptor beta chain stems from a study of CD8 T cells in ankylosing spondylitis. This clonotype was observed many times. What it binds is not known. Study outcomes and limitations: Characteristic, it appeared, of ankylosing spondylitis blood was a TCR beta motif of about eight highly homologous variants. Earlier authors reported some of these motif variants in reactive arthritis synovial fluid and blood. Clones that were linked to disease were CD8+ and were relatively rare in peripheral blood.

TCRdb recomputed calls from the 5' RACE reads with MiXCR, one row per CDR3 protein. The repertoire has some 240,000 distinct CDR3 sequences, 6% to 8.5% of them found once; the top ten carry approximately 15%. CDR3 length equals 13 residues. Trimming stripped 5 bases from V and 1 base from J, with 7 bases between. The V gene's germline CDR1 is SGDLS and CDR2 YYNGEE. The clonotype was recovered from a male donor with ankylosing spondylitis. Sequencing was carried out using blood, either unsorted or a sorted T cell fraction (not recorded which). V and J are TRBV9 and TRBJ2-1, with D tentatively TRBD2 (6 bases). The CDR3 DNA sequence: TGTGCCAGCAGGGGGACTTCCTACAATGAGCAGTTCTTC. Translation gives CASRGTSYNEQFF.